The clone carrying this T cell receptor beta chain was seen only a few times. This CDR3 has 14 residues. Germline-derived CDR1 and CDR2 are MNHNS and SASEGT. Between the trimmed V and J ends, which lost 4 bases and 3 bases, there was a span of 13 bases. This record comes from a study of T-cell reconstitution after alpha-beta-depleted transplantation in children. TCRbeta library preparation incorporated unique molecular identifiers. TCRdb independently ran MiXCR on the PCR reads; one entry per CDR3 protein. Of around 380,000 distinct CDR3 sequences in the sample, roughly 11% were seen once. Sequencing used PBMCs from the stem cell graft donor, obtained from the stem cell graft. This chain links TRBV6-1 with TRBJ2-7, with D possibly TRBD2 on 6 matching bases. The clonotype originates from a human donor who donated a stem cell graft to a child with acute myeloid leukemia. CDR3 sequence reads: CASSVGGGGYEQYV. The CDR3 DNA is TGTGCCAGCAGTGTCGGGGGAGGCGGCTACGAGCAGTACGTC.